The clone carrying this TCR beta chain was seen repeatedly, ten times or more. Its antigen is unknown. The data are from a study of T cells in Graves' hyperthyroidism and ophthalmopathy. Amplified TCR beta CDR3 regions derived from RNA transcripts. TCR CDR3 regions were first amplified by RT-PCR with HTBI primers. TCRdb used MiXCR to reprocess the multiplex PCR reads, holding one entry per CDR3 protein. The sample records 200,000 to 300,000 distinct CDR3 sequences, about 16% being singletons. Orbital computed tomography, thyroid ultrasound, serum thyroxine and TRAb, and clinical symptoms together informed the diagnoses. Trimming took 7 bases from V and 0 from J, leaving 8 bases between them. Germline assignment: CDR1 LGHNT and CDR2 FRNRAP. CDR3 length equals 13 residues. General observations from the study: Blood also showed most of the thyroid clonotypes that were expanded above 0.001.

This TCR was sampled from a woman aged 18 to 35 with Graves' ophthalmopathy. This rearrangement joins TRBV12-5 to TRBJ2-3, with D uncertain. The sequenced sample consisted of blood. The CDR3 nucleotides read TGTGCTAGTGCGGCCGTTAGCACAGATACGCAGTATTTT. Its protein product is CASAAVSTDTQYF.